This T cell receptor beta chain was recorded in a study of cytomegalovirus exposure and HLA in healthy donors. Study-wide context: Earlier results showed some 120 million unique TCR beta sequences derived from some 180 million T cells. Study results and caveats: CMV serostatus stood as the only immune exposure information on hand.

The V end was cut by 4 bases, the J end by 6 bases, with 18 bases between. Germline loops: CDR1 MNHEY, CDR2 SVGAGI. The CDR3 consists of 15 residues. A note on this clone: The antigen remains unidentified.

Donors sampled were nominally healthy, though unrecorded immune exposures were likely. 60 Vbeta and 13 Jbeta primers were used in PCR. TCRdb's copy holds only in-frame clones and misses some; the assay was immunoSEQ multiplex PCR. The profile shows 90,000 to 100,000 clones, approximately 60% of them singletons. Sequencing was carried out using PBMCs. This sequence joins TRBV6-5 and TRBJ1-1; D remains ambiguous. This receptor was taken from a boy under 18 in good health and CMV-seropositive. The CDR3 spells CASSSPASGKPEAFF. The CDR3 DNA sequence: TGTGCCAGCAGTTCCCCGGCGTCCGGGAAGCCTGAAGCTTTCTTT.